This TCR beta chain is from a study of neoadjuvant anti-PD-1 for oral cavity cancer. This clone was recorded only once. Produced via immunoSEQ multiplex PCR; TCRdb's table is partial and in-frame only. The sample lists approximately 7,600 clones, around half occurring once. The CDR3 runs to 14 residues. The germline V gene has CDR1 LNHDA and CDR2 SQIVND (reference sequence). The ends were cut back, 3 bases at V and 2 bases at J, with 9 bases in the middle. The sequences come from tumor tissue, collected before nivolumab (anti-PD-1) treatment. J is TRBJ2-3 and V is TRBV19; no reliable D call. This TCR derives from a person between 35 and 79 years old with oral cavity squamous cell carcinoma. As DNA, the CDR3 is TGTGCCAGTAGTATCGGCCCGATCACAGATACGCAGTATTTT. Translating gives CASSIGPITDTQYF.